This T cell receptor (beta chain) is drawn from a study of OX40 agonist ivuxolimab in advanced cancers. Overall study context: It was ivuxolimab, an agonistic anti-OX40 (CD134) antibody, that patients were treated with. Regarding the study as a whole: Clonal expansion by week 6 occurred in CD4+ and CD8+ blood T cells (at 0.1 to 3.0 mg/kg).

A word on this clone: The antigen is undetermined.

V lost 0 bases to trimming and J lost 4 bases, with 10 bases between them. CDR1 is MGHRA, CDR2 YSYEKL, per germline. The CDR3 has 15 amino acids. TCRdb's copy holds only in-frame clones and misses some; the assay was immunoSEQ multiplex PCR. The sample records 30,000 to 40,000 clones, roughly 83% being singletons. The receptor comes from an adult with an advanced solid tumor such as melanoma, head and neck, liver or kidney cancer. V gene TRBV4-1 combines with J gene TRBJ1-5; D is undetermined. Sequencing was performed on CD4+ or CD8+ T cells sorted from blood, taken in a trial of the OX40 agonist ivuxolimab. CDR3 sequence (DNA): TGCGCCAGCAGCCAAGATAGCGGAGAAAATCAGCCCCAGCATTTT. Encoded protein: CASSQDSGENQPQHF.